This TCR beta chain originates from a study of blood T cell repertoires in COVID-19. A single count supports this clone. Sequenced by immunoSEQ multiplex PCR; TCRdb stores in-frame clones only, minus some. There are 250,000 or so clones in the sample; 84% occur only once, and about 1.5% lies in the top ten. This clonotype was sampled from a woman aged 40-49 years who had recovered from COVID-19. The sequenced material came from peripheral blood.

CDR3 amino acids: CAISRGIGGDGSYGYTF. For the CDR3, the DNA is TGTGCCATCAGTCGTGGAATAGGAGGGGACGGCAGCTATGGCTACACCTTC. The chain uses TRBV10-3 and TRBJ1-2; possible D gene TRBD1, 5 bases. The ends were cut back, 5 bases at V and 4 bases at J, with 23 bases in the middle. The CDR3 is 17 amino acids. The V gene's germline CDR1 is ENHRY and CDR2 SYGVKD.